The TCR beta chain under discussion was sequenced for a study of Ad26.COV2.S vaccination and SARS-CoV-2 variants. About the study: Ad26.COV2.S arm of COV1001 included the donor. The study gave Ad26.COV2.S intramuscularly, once or twice 56 days apart.

Germline CDR1 reads SGHTA; CDR2 reads FQGTGA. V lost 5 bases to trimming and J lost 7 bases, with 12 bases between them. This CDR3 has 13 residues. Sequencing was performed with immunoSEQ multiplex PCR; in TCRdb, only in-frame clones are kept and a portion is missing. The sample contains more than 300,000 clones, approximately 90% of which appear only once. Regarding the study as a whole: Measurement of non-spike TCR breadth gave similar results in vaccine and placebo recipients. Vaccinees showed greater spike-specific TCR breadth than placebo recipients.

The treatment is: some 20 received Ad26.COV2.S at low or high dose, single or two shots; 5 received placebo; per-sample allocation not given. Samples analyzed were those drawn on day 63 after the first vaccine or placebo injection. Turning to this clone: Antigen specificity is unknown.

Here the sequenced sample was peripheral blood, taken in a trial of Ad26.COV2.S vaccine versus placebo. The origin of this receptor is a person aged 18 to 59 who received the Ad26.COV2.S COVID-19 vaccine or a placebo. The rearrangement joins TRBV7-3 to TRBJ2-1; D might be TRBD2 (6 bases). The CDR3 DNA reads TGTGCCAGCAGCCTTCGGACTATAAATGAGCAGTTCTTC. Its protein product is CASSLRTINEQFF. Together with reference TRBV7-3 and TRBJ2-1, the CDR3 gives the full variable domain: GAGVSQTPSNKVTEKGKYVELRCDPISGHTALYWYRQSLGQGPEFLIYFQGTGAADDSGLPNDRFFAVRPEGSVSTLKIQRTERGDSAVYLCASSLRTINEQFFGPGTRLTVL.